Shown below are 23 T cell receptor beta chains from a single sample sequenced in a study of T cell responses to AZD1222 COVID-19 vaccine. Profiled with immunoSEQ multiplex PCR; TCRdb holds only in-frame clones, not every one. Among some 100,000 clones, about 88% were seen once, and the ten largest hold over 15%. The source was peripheral blood, collected on day 0 of AZD1222 vaccination. The receptors were gathered from an adult in good health.

This clone was seen more than once but under ten times. Other DNA sequences of this sample code for an identical CDR3. CDR3 DNA: TGTGCCAGCAGCCTAATCAGTAATGAGCAGTTCTTC. Translation gives CASSLISNEQFF. The chain recombines TRBV7-9 with TRBJ2-1; no clear D gene. The germline V gene encodes CDR1 SEHNR and CDR2 FQNEAQ (reference sequence). Deletions cut 5 bases from V and 7 bases from J, with 9 bases between. There are 12 residues in the CDR3.

The V gene is TRBV18, the J gene TRBJ2-7; 8 bases line up with TRBD2. Germline lookup yields CDR1 KGHSH and CDR2 LQKENI. The CDR3 runs to 13 residues. V lost 2 bases to trimming and J lost 5 bases; unmatched junction nucleotides: 2. The CDR3 DNA follows: TGTGCCAGCTCACCAACGGGGGGGCACGAGCAGTACTTC. Its protein is CASSPTGGHEQYF.

V gene TRBV4-1 combines with J gene TRBJ2-1; 12 bases are a match to TRBD2. Trimming cost V 6 bases and J 7 bases; bases outside gene matches: 7. The CDR3 consists of 15 residues. CDR1 and CDR2 from the germline V gene are MGHRA and YSYEKL. The CDR3 region is CASSGLAGGRNEQFF. CDR3 coding DNA: TGCGCCAGCAGTGGTCTAGCGGGGGGGCGTAATGAGCAGTTCTTC.

The rearrangement uses TRBV19 and TRBJ1-1; the D gene is possibly TRBD1 (5 bases). The CDR3 covers 15 residues. CDR1 and CDR2 from the germline V gene are LNHDA and SQIVND (reference sequence). The V gene lost 10 bases and the J gene lost 0 bases, with 18 bases spanning the gap. The CDR3 sequence: CATQRWGGMNTEAFF. In DNA, the CDR3 is TGTGCCACCCAGAGATGGGGGGGGATGAACACTGAAGCTTTCTTT.

The chain joins TRBV15 to TRBJ1-1; perhaps TRBD1 as D (5 bases). The V gene lost 5 bases and the J gene lost 8 bases, with 18 bases spanning the gap. The CDR3 loop spans 14 amino acids. Germline V gene lookup returns CDR1 LNHNV and CDR2 YYDKDF (reference sequence). CDR3 in amino acids: CATSYSSLEGEAFF. The CDR3 coding sequence is TGTGCCACCAGCTATTCAAGCCTGGAGGGGGAAGCTTTCTTT.

This sequence joins TRBV29-1 and TRBJ1-5; no definite D call. Germline-derived CDR1 and CDR2 are SQVTM and ANQGSEA. This CDR3 is built from 13 residues. V gave up 4 bases and J gave up 6 bases, with 13 bases separating them. CDR3 in amino acids: CSVAIEVGQPQHF. CDR3 DNA: TGCAGCGTTGCGATTGAGGTCGGTCAGCCCCAGCATTTT.

V is TRBV5-1 and J is TRBJ1-4; no definite D call. CDR1 SGHRS and CDR2 YFSETQ come from the germline V gene. V was trimmed by 3 bases and J by 2 bases, leaving 8 bases between them. The CDR3 extends over 14 amino acids. The CDR3 here is CASSSGWTNEKLFF. In DNA form, the CDR3 reads TGCGCCAGCAGCTCCGGGTGGACTAATGAAAAACTGTTTTTT.

The chain joins TRBV5-1 to TRBJ1-4; 9 bases line up with TRBD1. CDR3 length equals 16 residues. J gave up 7 bases and V 4 bases, and 11 bases lay outside the gene matches. Germline values: CDR1 SGHRS, CDR2 YFSETQ. Written as DNA, the CDR3 is TGCGCCAGCAGCATGACGCCCGGGACAGGGAGTGAAAAACTGTTTTTT. Translated: CASSMTPGTGSEKLFF. Supplemented by reference TRBV5-1 and TRBJ1-4, the full variable domain reads KAGVTQTPRYLIKTRGQQVTLSCSPISGHRSVSWYQQTPGQGLQFLFEYFSETQRNKGNFPGRFSGRQFSNSRSEMNVSTLELGDSALYLCASSMTPGTGSEKLFFGSGTQLSVL.

This sequence joins TRBV5-4 and TRBJ2-7; 7 nucleotides match TRBD1. Unmatched junction bases numbered 6, after V lost 3 bases and J lost 3 bases. This CDR3 is 14 amino acids long. In germline, CDR1 is SGHNT, CDR2 YYREEE (reference sequence). The CDR3 coding sequence is TGTGCCAGCAGCTCGACAGGGATCGGCTACGAGCAGTACTTC. It yields the protein CASSSTGIGYEQYF.

The CDR3 spells CASSLNYGYTF. CDR3 sequence (DNA): TGTGCCAGCAGTTTAAACTATGGCTACACCTTC. The chain joins TRBV28 to TRBJ1-2; D not resolved. This CDR3 region has 11 residues. Germline-derived CDR1 and CDR2 are MDHEN and SYDVKM. V was shortened by 2 bases and J by 2 bases, with 0 bases between the two germline ends.

The J gene is TRBJ1-4, the V gene TRBV10-3, with D possibly TRBD1 on 5 matching bases. The germline V gene encodes CDR1 ENHRY and CDR2 SYGVKD. This CDR3 comprises 16 residues. Trimming pared 0 bases from V and 7 bases from J, leaving 15 bases between. The CDR3 loop is CAISESRGTGLEKLFF. The CDR3 DNA reads as TGTGCCATCAGTGAGTCGAGAGGGACCGGCCTTGAAAAACTGTTTTTT.

The J gene is TRBJ2-7, the V gene TRBV9; 10 bases line up with TRBD2. CDR3 length: 15 amino acids. After removal of 0 bases from V and 3 bases from J, the junction contained 3 bases not matched to a gene. Germline V lookup: CDR1 SGDLS, CDR2 YYNGEE. The CDR3 sequence is CASSVGSGGFYEQYF. The CDR3 DNA sequence: TGTGCCAGCAGCGTAGGTAGCGGGGGGTTCTACGAGCAGTACTTC.

This clone was recorded at least ten times. The V call is TRBV19, the J call TRBJ2-1, with TRBD2 identical over 9 bases. The CDR3 has 15 residues. Germline values: CDR1 LNHDA, CDR2 SQIVND (reference sequence). After removal of 5 bases from V and 2 bases from J, the junction contained 4 bases not matched to a gene. The CDR3 spells CASSLIAGAYNEQFF. The DNA for the CDR3 is TGTGCCAGTAGTCTTATAGCGGGAGCCTACAATGAGCAGTTCTTC. Variable domain in full (rest from reference TRBV19 and TRBJ2-1): DGGITQSPKYLFRKEGQNVTLSCEQNLNHDAMYWYRQDPGQGLRLIYYSQIVNDFQKGDIAEGYSVSREKKESFPLTVTSAQKNPTAFYLCASSLIAGAYNEQFFGPGTRLTVL.

The J gene is TRBJ1-6, the V gene TRBV30, with D possibly matching TRBD1 (5 bases). Trimming pared 4 bases from V and 7 bases from J, leaving 11 bases between. The CDR3 consists of 13 residues. Germline V gene sequence: CDR1 GTSNPN, CDR2 SVGIG (reference sequence). The CDR3 here is CAWTAGRNSPLHF. The CDR3 DNA is TGTGCCTGGACTGCAGGGCGGAATTCACCCCTCCACTTT.

The chain recombines TRBV3-1 (or the pseudogene TRBV3-2) with TRBJ2-2; a possible D gene is TRBD2 (6 bases). V was shortened by 3 bases and J by 1 base, with 12 bases between the two germline ends. The CDR3 has 16 residues. Germline loops: CDR1 LGHDT, CDR2 YNNKEL (reference sequence). The CDR3 is CASSHNGRMNTGELFF. CDR3 sequence (DNA): TGTGCCAGCAGCCATAACGGGAGAATGAACACCGGGGAGCTGTTTTTT.

The chain has TRBV6-2 or TRBV6-3 and TRBJ2-1; D not certain. Germline lookup yields CDR1 MNHEY and CDR2 SVGEGT. V lost 4 bases to trimming and J lost 9 bases, with 10 bases between them. This CDR3 contains 12 residues. This chain's CDR3 is CASSSQDGEQFF. CDR3 sequence (DNA): TGTGCCAGCAGTTCCCAGGATGGTGAGCAGTTCTTC.

V gene TRBV6-2 or TRBV6-3 combines with J gene TRBJ2-7; tentative D call: TRBD2 (6 bases). V was clipped by 2 bases and J by 0 bases, with 14 bases between them. The CDR3 is 16 amino acids. In germline, CDR1 is MNHEY, CDR2 SVGEGT. The chain's CDR3 is CASSYRGRWSSYEQYF. Here the CDR3 DNA reads TGTGCCAGCAGTTACAGAGGGAGGTGGAGCTCCTACGAGCAGTACTTC.

The chain has TRBV27 and TRBJ2-7; tentatively, D is TRBD2 (5 bases). The CDR3 length is 12 residues. The germline CDR1 and CDR2 sequences are MNHEY and SMNVEV (reference sequence). V was pared by 3 bases and J by 6 bases, with 9 bases between. Here the CDR3 DNA reads TGTGCCAGCAGTTTCCCGGGGAGCGAGCAGTACTTC. It is translated as CASSFPGSEQYF.

J is TRBJ1-5 and V is TRBV28; 7 bases match TRBD1. The CDR3 covers 16 residues. V shed 6 bases, J shed 0 bases, and the junction held 8 bases outside the gene matches. Germline CDR1 and CDR2: MDHEN and SYDVKM. The CDR3 bases are TGTGCCAGCAGGCGCGGGACAGCCTATAGCAATCAGCCCCAGCATTTT. This sequence encodes CASRRGTAYSNQPQHF.

V is TRBV11-3 and J is TRBJ2-2, with 11 bases matching TRBD2. The germline V gene has CDR1 SGHNT and CDR2 YENEEA. The CDR3 totals 17 residues. J gave up 5 bases and V 5 bases, and 10 bases lay outside the gene matches. The CDR3: CASSTYDLAGGTGELFF. The CDR3 coding sequence is TGTGCCAGCAGCACTTACGACCTAGCGGGGGGTACCGGGGAGCTGTTTTTT. Full variable domain (remainder filled in from reference TRBV11-3 and TRBJ2-2): EAGVVQSPRYKIIEKKQPVAFWCNPISGHNTLYWYLQNLGQGPELLIRYENEEAVDDSQLPKDRFSAERLKGVDSTLKIQPAELGDSAVYLCASSTYDLAGGTGELFFGEGSRLTVL.

The rearrangement joins TRBV19 to TRBJ2-2, with 11 bases fitting TRBD1. The V gene's germline CDR1 is LNHDA and CDR2 SQIVND (reference sequence). V lost 3 bases, J lost 5 bases, and 5 bases stayed unmatched. The CDR3 extends over 16 amino acids. The CDR3 loop is CASSMGQGDRTGELFF. The CDR3, as DNA: TGTGCCAGTAGTATGGGACAGGGGGATCGAACCGGGGAGCTGTTTTTT.

The chain employs TRBV11-3 and TRBJ2-7, with 10 bases identical to TRBD1. J was trimmed by 2 bases and V by 4 bases; bases with no gene match: 8. Germline CDR1 reads SGHNT; CDR2 reads YENEEA. The CDR3 runs to 16 residues. CDR3 protein: CASSWGEGQGPYEQYF. For the CDR3, the DNA is TGTGCCAGCAGCTGGGGTGAGGGACAGGGGCCCTACGAGCAGTACTTC.

The DNA for the CDR3 is TGTGCCAGCAGCGTAGCGCCTAGCGACGAGCAGTACTTC. Protein sequence: CASSVAPSDEQYF. The chain employs TRBV9 and TRBJ2-7, with D possibly TRBD2 on 6 matching bases. The V gene's germline CDR1 is SGDLS and CDR2 YYNGEE. Between the trimmed V and J ends, which lost 0 bases and 5 bases, there was a span of 9 bases. CDR3 length equals 13 residues.